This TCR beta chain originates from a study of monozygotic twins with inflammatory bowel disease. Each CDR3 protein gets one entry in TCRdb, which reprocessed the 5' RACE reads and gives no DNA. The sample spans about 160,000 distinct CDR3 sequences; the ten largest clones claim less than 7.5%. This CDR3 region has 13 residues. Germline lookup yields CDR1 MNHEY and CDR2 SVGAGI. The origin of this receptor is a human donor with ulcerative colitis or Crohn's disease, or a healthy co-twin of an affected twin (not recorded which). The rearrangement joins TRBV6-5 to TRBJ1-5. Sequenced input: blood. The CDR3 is CASRPDSNQPQHF.